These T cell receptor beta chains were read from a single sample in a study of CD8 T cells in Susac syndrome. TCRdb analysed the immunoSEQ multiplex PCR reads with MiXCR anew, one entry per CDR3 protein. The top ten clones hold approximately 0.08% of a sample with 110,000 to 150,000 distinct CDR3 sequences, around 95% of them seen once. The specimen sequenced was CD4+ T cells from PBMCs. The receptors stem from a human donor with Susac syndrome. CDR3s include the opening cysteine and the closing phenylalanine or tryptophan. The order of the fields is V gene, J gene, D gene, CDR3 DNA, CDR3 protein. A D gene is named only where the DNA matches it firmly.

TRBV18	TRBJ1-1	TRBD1	TGTGCCAGCTCAACGACAGGGGGTAAGGCTGAAGCTTTCTTT	CASSTTGGKAEAFF
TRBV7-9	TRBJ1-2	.	TGTGCCAGCAGCTTTACCCGACAGGCGTATGGCTACACCTTC	CASSFTRQAYGYTF
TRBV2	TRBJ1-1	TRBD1	TGTGCCAGCATTAAGGACAGGTCCTTAACGAACACTGAAGCTTTCTTT	CASIKDRSLTNTEAFF
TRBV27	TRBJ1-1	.	TGTGCCAGCAGTTCCGGTATGAACACTGAAGCTTTCTTT	CASSSGMNTEAFF
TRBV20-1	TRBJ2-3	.	TGCAGTGTTCTGGGACGCCGAGGCACAGATACGCAGTATTTT	CSVLGRRGTDTQYF
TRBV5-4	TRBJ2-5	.	TGTGCCAGCCGGGTAGGGGGACAAGAGACCCAGTACTTC	CASRVGGQETQYF
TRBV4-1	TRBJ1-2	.	TGCGCCAGCAGCCAAGTCAGGCCCGCAGGGAGCTATGGCTACACCTTC	CASSQVRPAGSYGYTF
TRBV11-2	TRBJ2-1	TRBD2	TGTGCCAGCAGATCGACTAGCGGGAGGTACAATGAGCAGTTCTTC	CASRSTSGRYNEQFF
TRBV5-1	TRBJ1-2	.	TGCGCCAGGCCACTGGGATACACCTTC	CARPLGYTF
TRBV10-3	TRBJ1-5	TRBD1	TGTGCCATCAGTGAGTCGAGTTGGGACAGCGTTAATCAGCCCCAGCATTTT	CAISESSWDSVNQPQHF
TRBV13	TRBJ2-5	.	TGTGCCAGCAGCTTAAGGGGATGGGAGTACCAAGAGACCCAGTACTTC	CASSLRGWEYQETQYF
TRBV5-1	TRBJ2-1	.	TGCGCCAGCAGCTTGGGGGGGGCCATGAATGAGCAGTTCTTC	CASSLGGAMNEQFF
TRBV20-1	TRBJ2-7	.	TGCAGTGCTAGCCCGGGACCTTACTACGAGCAGTACTTC	CSASPGPYYEQYF
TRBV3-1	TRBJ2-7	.	TGTGCCAGCACGCTTGGGCAGAACCCTTACGAGCAGTACTTC	CASTLGQNPYEQYF
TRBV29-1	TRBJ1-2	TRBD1	TGCAGCGTTGGCGACAGGGGGCTAAATGGCTACACCTTC	CSVGDRGLNGYTF
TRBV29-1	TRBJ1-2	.	TGCAGCGTGTTGGGGGGCCCGACCGATAACTATGGCTACACCTTC	CSVLGGPTDNYGYTF